These 20 T cell receptor beta chains share one sample of origin, sequenced in a study of T cell responses to AZD1222 COVID-19 vaccine. Sequencing was performed with immunoSEQ multiplex PCR; in TCRdb, only in-frame clones are kept and a portion is missing. The sample shows about 180,000 clones, 85% to 95% of them seen only once. This material consisted of peripheral blood, taken 28 days after the second dose of the MenACWY control vaccine. The receptors come from an adult who received the MenACWY meningococcal vaccine as a control.

The J gene is TRBJ1-1, the V gene TRBV5-1; the D is unclear. Trimming shortened V by 7 bases and J by 1 base, and 11 bases separated the two germline ends. Per germline, CDR1 SGHRS and CDR2 YFSETQ. This CDR3 is 13 amino acids long. The CDR3 protein is CASGRIGNTEAFF. The CDR3 coding sequence is TGCGCCAGCGGTAGAATTGGGAACACTGAAGCTTTCTTT.

The V and J genes are TRBV4-2 and TRBJ1-5, with a weak D call TRBD1 (5 bases). CDR3 length: 15 amino acids. V was clipped by 0 bases and J by 4 bases, with 10 bases between them. CDR1 is LGHNA, CDR2 YNFKEQ, per germline. The CDR3 region has the DNA TGTGCCAGCAGCCAAGATGGGGCACCGAATCAGCCCCAGCATTTT. This gives the protein CASSQDGAPNQPQHF.

The chain carries TRBV4-1 and TRBJ1-6, with 8 bases fitting TRBD1. Germline CDR1 and CDR2: MGHRA and YSYEKL. The ends lost 1 base at V and 9 bases at J; junction bases unmatched: 11. The CDR3 spans 17 residues. The CDR3 DNA reads TGCGCCAGCAGCCAAGTAGTGACAGGGGCTAGGGGTTCACCCCTCCACTTT. Translating gives CASSQVVTGARGSPLHF.

The CDR3 here is CASSSGPTNTGELFF. As DNA, the CDR3 is TGTGCCAGCAGCTCTGGACCGACGAACACCGGGGAGCTGTTTTTT. This chain links TRBV7-2 with TRBJ2-2; D remains unclear. The CDR3 is 15 residues long. CDR1 is SGHTA and CDR2 is FQGNSA in the germline V gene. V dropped 4 bases and J dropped 0 bases, with 9 bases sitting between them. The full variable domain, rest sourced from reference TRBV7-2 and TRBJ2-2, is GAGVSQSPSNKVTEKGKDVELRCDPISGHTALYWYRQSLGQGLEFLIYFQGNSAPDKSGLPSDRFSAERTGGSVSTLTIQRTQQEDSAVYLCASSSGPTNTGELFFGEGSRLTVL.

This rearrangement joins TRBV4-3 to TRBJ1-6; D gene uncertain. The CDR3 extends over 16 amino acids. Deletions cut 0 bases from V and 4 bases from J, with 10 bases between. CDR1 and CDR2 from the germline V gene are LGHNA and YSLEER. The CDR3 reads CASSQDPLGYNSPLHF. The CDR3 DNA follows: TGCGCCAGCAGCCAAGATCCTTTGGGTTATAATTCACCCCTCCACTTT.

The chain links TRBV28 to TRBJ1-4, with TRBD1 identical over 9 bases. V lost 5 bases and J lost 5; bases outside the gene matches: 9. CDR1 is MDHEN, CDR2 SYDVKM, per germline. The CDR3 loop spans 16 amino acids. CDR3: CASSPRGQGLNEKLFF. The CDR3 nucleotides read TGTGCCAGCAGTCCGAGAGGACAGGGGCTAAATGAAAAACTGTTTTTT.

This chain connects TRBV4-2 to TRBJ1-2; perhaps TRBD1 as D (5 bases). CDR1 is LGHNA, CDR2 YNFKEQ, per germline. Trimming took off 0 bases at V and 1 base at J, with 12 bases between the two ends. The CDR3 has 16 amino acids. CDR3 nucleotides: TGTGCCAGCAGCCAAGATTCAGGGAGTTTTAACTATGGCTACACCTTC. This gives the protein CASSQDSGSFNYGYTF.

The chain employs TRBV10-3 and TRBJ1-1; D uncertain. V lost 6 bases and J lost 0, with 11 bases in between. Germline V gene sequence: CDR1 ENHRY, CDR2 SYGVKD. CDR3 length equals 14 residues. CDR3 coding DNA: TGTGCCATCAGCGCGGACGGTTTGAACACTGAAGCTTTCTTT. It translates to CAISADGLNTEAFF.

The chain joins TRBV10-3 to TRBJ1-1, with 7 bases identical to TRBD1. The CDR3 consists of 16 residues. V was pared by 4 bases and J by 3 bases, with 11 bases of the junction left unmatched. CDR1 and CDR2 (germline): ENHRY, SYGVKD. The CDR3 DNA is TGTGCCATCAGTGGGGGGCAGGGGGGCTGGGACACTGAAGCTTTCTTT. This codes for CAISGGQGGWDTEAFF.

This chain links TRBV4-1 with TRBJ2-3; the match to TRBD2 covers 12 bases. This CDR3 has 18 amino acids. The germline gives CDR1 MGHRA, CDR2 YSYEKL. Trimming took 0 bases from V and 2 from J; bases not matched to a gene: 6. CDR3 sequence (DNA): TGCGCCAGCAGCCAAGAGGAGACTAGCGGGGGCACCACAGATACGCAGTATTTT. Amino acids: CASSQEETSGGTTDTQYF.

The chain couples TRBV11-2 to TRBJ2-6; D is perhaps TRBD1 (5 bases). The CDR3 length is 15 residues. V shed 6 bases and J shed 4 bases, with 13 bases lying between them. Per germline, CDR1 SGHAT and CDR2 FQNNGV. The CDR3 here is CASRIGAKGANVLTF. The CDR3 region has the DNA TGTGCCAGCAGAATAGGGGCGAAAGGGGCCAACGTCCTGACTTTC.

The chain has TRBV7-9 and TRBJ1-4, with D unclear. The CDR3 contains 14 residues. From germline, CDR1 is SEHNR and CDR2 FQNEAQ (reference sequence). With 2 bases removed from V and 7 bases from J, the gap between germline ends came to 11 bases. Here the CDR3 DNA reads TGTGCCAGCAGCTTAAGCCTTAGTAGTGAAAAACTGTTTTTT. Amino acids: CASSLSLSSEKLFF.

This chain connects TRBV2 to TRBJ2-5; D remains unclear. Trimming pared 4 bases from V and 3 bases from J, leaving 9 bases between. In germline, CDR1 is SNHLY, CDR2 FYNNEI. The CDR3 runs 13 residues. The CDR3 DNA reads as TGTGCCAGCAGTGTTCCCCAAAAAGAGACCCAGTACTTC. It codes for CASSVPQKETQYF.

The chain is built from TRBV28 and TRBJ1-2, with a weak D call TRBD1 (5 bases). Germline V gene sequence: CDR1 MDHEN, CDR2 SYDVKM. The V end was cut by 6 bases, the J end by 6 bases, with 17 bases between. This CDR3 has 14 residues. Written as DNA, the CDR3 is TGTGCCAGCAGCTCACGGGGGGGGAGGCATGGCTACACCTTC. The encoded protein is CASSSRGGRHGYTF.

The CDR3 DNA reads as TGTGCCAGCAGTTCGATAGCTCAGCCCCAGCATTTT. This gives the protein CASSSIAQPQHF. The chain joins TRBV27 to TRBJ1-5; the D is unclear. Germline loops: CDR1 MNHEY, CDR2 SMNVEV (reference sequence). The CDR3 totals 12 residues. Trimming took 4 bases from V and 6 from J, leaving 7 bases between them.

CDR3 region: CASRRGISGTEAFF. The CDR3 DNA follows: TGTGCCAGCAGGCGGGGTATTTCGGGCACTGAAGCTTTCTTT. The chain couples TRBV2 to TRBJ1-1, with no clear D. V shed 6 bases and J shed 4 bases, with 15 bases lying between them. Germline loops: CDR1 SNHLY, CDR2 FYNNEI. The length of the CDR3 is 14 residues.

The chain carries TRBV30 and TRBJ1-5; possibly TRBD1 for D (5 bases). Trimming shortened V by 1 base and J by 2 bases, and 18 bases separated the two germline ends. Germline-derived CDR1 and CDR2 are GTSNPN and SVGIG (reference sequence). This CDR3 spans 17 amino acids. In nucleotides, the CDR3 is TGTGCCTGGAGTGATGTGGCAGGGAGGTTGGGCAATCAGCCCCAGCATTTT. Encoded protein: CAWSDVAGRLGNQPQHF. The full variable domain, its missing parts supplied by reference TRBV30 and TRBJ1-5, is SQTIHQWPATLVQPVGSPLSLECTVEGTSNPNLYWYRQAAGRGLQLLFYSVGIGQISSEVPQNLSASRPQDRQFILSSKKLLLSDSGFYLCAWSDVAGRLGNQPQHFGDGTRLSIL.

The chain is built from TRBV2 and TRBJ2-3; possible D gene TRBD2, 5 bases. V lost 2 bases, J lost 1 base, and 10 bases lay in between. This CDR3 has 15 residues. The germline gives CDR1 SNHLY, CDR2 FYNNEI. The CDR3 loop reads CASSEMDLRTDTQYF. The CDR3 DNA is TGTGCCAGCAGTGAAATGGACTTACGCACAGATACGCAGTATTTT.

This chain connects TRBV4-1 to TRBJ2-1, with TRBD2 matching 8 bases. The junction had 13 bases not matched to a gene; V was cut back by 3 bases and J by 0 bases. The CDR3 runs to 19 residues. Germline V gene data show CDR1 as MGHRA and CDR2 as YSYEKL. DNA for the CDR3: TGCGCCAGCAGCCAGACGACCGGGACTAGGCTTAGCTCCTACAATGAGCAGTTCTTC. Amino acids: CASSQTTGTRLSSYNEQFF.

The rearrangement links TRBV5-1 to TRBJ1-1, with a tentative D call TRBD1 (6 bases). Germline V gives CDR1 SGHRS, CDR2 YFSETQ. Deletions cut 1 base from V and 3 bases from J, with 16 bases between. The CDR3 contains 16 residues. CDR3 amino acids: CASSLMGGLEDTEAFF. The CDR3 DNA sequence: TGCGCCAGCAGCTTGATGGGGGGCCTCGAGGACACTGAAGCTTTCTTT.